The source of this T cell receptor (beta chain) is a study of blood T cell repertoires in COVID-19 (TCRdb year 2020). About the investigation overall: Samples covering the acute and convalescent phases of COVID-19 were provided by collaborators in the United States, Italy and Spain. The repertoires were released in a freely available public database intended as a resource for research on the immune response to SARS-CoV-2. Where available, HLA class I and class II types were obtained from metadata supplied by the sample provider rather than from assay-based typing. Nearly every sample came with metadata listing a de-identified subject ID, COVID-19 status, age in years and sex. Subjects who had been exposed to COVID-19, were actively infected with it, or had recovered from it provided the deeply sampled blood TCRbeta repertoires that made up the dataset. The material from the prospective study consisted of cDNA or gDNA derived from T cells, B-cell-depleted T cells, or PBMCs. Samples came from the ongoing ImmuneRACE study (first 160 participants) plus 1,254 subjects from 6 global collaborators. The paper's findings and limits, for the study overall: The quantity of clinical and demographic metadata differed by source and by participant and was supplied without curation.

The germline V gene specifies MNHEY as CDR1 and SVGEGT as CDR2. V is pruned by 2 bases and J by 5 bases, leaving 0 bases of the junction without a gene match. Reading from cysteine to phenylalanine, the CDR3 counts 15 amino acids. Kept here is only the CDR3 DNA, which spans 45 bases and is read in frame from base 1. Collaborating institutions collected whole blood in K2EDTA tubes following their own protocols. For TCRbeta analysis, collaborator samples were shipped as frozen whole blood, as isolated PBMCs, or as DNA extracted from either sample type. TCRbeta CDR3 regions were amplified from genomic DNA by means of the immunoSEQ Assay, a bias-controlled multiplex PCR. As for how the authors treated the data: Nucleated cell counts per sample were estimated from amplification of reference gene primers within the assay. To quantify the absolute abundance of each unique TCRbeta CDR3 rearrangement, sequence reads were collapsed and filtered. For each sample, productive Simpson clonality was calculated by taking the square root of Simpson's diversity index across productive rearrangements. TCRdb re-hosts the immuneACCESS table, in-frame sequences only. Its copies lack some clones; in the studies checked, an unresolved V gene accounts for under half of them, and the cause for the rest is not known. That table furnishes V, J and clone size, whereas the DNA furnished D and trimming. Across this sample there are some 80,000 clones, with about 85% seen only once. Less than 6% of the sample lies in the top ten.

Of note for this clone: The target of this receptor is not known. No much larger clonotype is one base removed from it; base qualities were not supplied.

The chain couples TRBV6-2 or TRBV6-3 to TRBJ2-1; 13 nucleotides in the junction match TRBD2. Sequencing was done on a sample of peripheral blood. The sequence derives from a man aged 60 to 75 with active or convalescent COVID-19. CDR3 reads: CASSYGLAGDNEQFF. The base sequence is TGTGCCAGCAGTTACGGACTAGCGGGGGACAATGAGCAGTTCTTC.